Reported below is one TCR beta chain. Its antigen remains unidentified. An equimolar mix of two oligonucleotides served as the beta constant-region primer for TRBC1 and TRBC2. Four rounds of PCR amplified the ligated cDNA using nested alpha and beta constant-region primers plus SP2. TCRdb analysed the UMI-ligation and nested PCR reads with MiXCR anew, one entry per CDR3 protein. The repertoire has roughly 150,000 distinct CDR3 sequences, approximately 24% of them found once; the top ten carry roughly 0.1%. This CDR3 region has 15 residues. Germline loops: CDR1 KGHSH, CDR2 LQKENI. Trimming removed 2 bases from V and 5 bases from J, with 15 bases in between. This entry belongs to a study of naive and memory T cell subsets. The study's findings and limits: Gini index rose across naive, CM, EM and EMRA in CD4 and CD8. Possibly reflecting memory cells re-expressing CD45RA, a few larger clonotypes occurred in naive repertoires, especially CD8.

This chain joins TRBV18 and TRBJ1-2; D may be TRBD1 (6 bases). This TCR derives from a human donor in good health. Sequences were obtained from naive CD4+ T cells from blood. In DNA form, the CDR3 reads TGTGCCAGCTCACCAAAAGAGACAGGCCAATATGGCTACACCTTC. Amino acids: CASSPKETGQYGYTF. Full variable domain (outside the CDR3, taken from reference TRBV18 and TRBJ1-2): NAGVMQNPRHLVRRRGQEARLRCSPMKGHSHVYWYRQLPEEGLKFMVYLQKENIIDESGMPKERFSAEFPKEGPSILRIQQVVRGDSAAYFCASSPKETGQYGYTFGSGTRLTVV.